This TCR beta chain was sequenced for a study of siplizumab effects on memory and regulatory T cells. Study-level results: Significantly reduced by siplizumab was the cumulative frequency of alloreactive sequences, namely those traceable to unstimulated CD4+ memory cells. Proliferating Tregs' suppressive function in siplizumab cultures went unconfirmed. For mappable alloreactive CD4+ clones, the mean Treg-derived fraction was less than 70% with siplizumab and 26.9% in controls.

On this clone: No antigen is known for it.

V lost 5 bases to trimming and J lost 3 bases; unmatched junction nucleotides: 7. The CDR3 is made up of 15 amino acids. The germline CDR1 and CDR2 sequences are MGHRA and YSYEKL. The assay was immunoSEQ multiplex PCR, and TCRdb's table has in-frame clones only and misses some. Here the sample spans 85,000 or so clones, approximately 95% being singletons. The rearrangement joins TRBV4-1 to TRBJ2-5, with 9 bases identical to TRBD1. The receptor comes from a human donor in good health. The sample taken for sequencing was CD8+ T cells sorted from blood. CDR3 sequence reads: CASSGNRQGEETQYF. In DNA, the CDR3 is TGCGCCAGCAGCGGAAATAGACAGGGGGAAGAGACCCAGTACTTC.